The clone carrying this T cell receptor (beta chain) has only a few counts. Its antigen is unidentified. A universal primer site arose from template switching, and cDNA bore unique molecular identifiers. TCRdb independently ran MiXCR on the 5' RACE reads; one entry per CDR3 protein. The sample records around 1.7 million distinct CDR3 sequences, about 32% being singletons. The germline V gene has CDR1 WSHSY and CDR2 SAAADI. The CDR3 has 15 residues. V was clipped by 8 bases and J by 5 bases, with 19 bases between them. The sample belongs to a study of identical twins. Broader study findings: Compared with unrelated sharing, twin-shared out-of-frame alpha sequences had more low-probability sequences.

The genes are TRBV10-2 and TRBJ2-1; D might be TRBD2 (6 bases). This TCR came from a newborn girl in good health. Input material: cord blood. The CDR3 DNA is TGCGCCAGCTGCGGAGTAGGAGGGACCAACAATGAGCAGTTCTTC. Translation: CASCGVGGTNNEQFF.